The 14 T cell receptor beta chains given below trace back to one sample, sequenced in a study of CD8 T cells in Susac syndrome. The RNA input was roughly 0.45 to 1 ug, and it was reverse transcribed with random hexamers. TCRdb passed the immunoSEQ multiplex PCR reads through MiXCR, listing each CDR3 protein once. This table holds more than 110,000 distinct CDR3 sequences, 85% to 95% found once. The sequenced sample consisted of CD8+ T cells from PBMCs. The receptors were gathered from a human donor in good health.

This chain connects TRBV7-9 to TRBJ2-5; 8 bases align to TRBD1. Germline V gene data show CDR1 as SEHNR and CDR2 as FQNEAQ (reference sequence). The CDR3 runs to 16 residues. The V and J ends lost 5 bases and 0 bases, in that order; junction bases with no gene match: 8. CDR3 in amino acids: CASSEIPGQDQETQYF. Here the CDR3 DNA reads TGTGCCAGCAGCGAAATACCGGGACAGGACCAAGAGACCCAGTACTTC.

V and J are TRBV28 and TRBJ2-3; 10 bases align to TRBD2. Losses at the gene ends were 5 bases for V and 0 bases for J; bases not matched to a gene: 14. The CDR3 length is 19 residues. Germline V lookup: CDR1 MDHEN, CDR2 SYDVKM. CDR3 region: CASSKLAGVFAGSTDTQYF. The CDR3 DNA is TGTGCCAGCAGTAAGCTAGCGGGAGTGTTCGCCGGTAGCACAGATACGCAGTATTTT. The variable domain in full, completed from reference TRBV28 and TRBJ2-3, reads DVKVTQSSRYLVKRTGEKVFLECVQDMDHENMFWYRQDPGLGLRLIYFSYDVKMKEKGDIPEGYSVSREKKERFSLILESASTNQTSMYLCASSKLAGVFAGSTDTQYFGPGTRLTVL.

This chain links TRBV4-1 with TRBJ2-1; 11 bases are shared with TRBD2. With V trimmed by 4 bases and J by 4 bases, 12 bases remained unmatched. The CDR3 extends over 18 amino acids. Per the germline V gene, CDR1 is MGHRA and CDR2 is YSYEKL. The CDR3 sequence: CASSRQEGGTSGYNEQFF. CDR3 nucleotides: TGCGCCAGCAGCCGCCAAGAGGGCGGGACTAGCGGATACAATGAGCAGTTCTTC.

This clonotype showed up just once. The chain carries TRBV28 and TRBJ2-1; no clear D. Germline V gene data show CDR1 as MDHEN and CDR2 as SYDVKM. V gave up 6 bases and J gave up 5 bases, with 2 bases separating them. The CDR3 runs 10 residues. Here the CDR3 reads CASSHNEQFF. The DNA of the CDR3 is TGTGCCAGCAGCCACAATGAGCAGTTCTTC.

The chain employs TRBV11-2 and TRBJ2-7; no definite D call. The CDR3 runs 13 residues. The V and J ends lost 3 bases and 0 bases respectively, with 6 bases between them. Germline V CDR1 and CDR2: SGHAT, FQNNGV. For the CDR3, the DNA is TGTGCCAGCAGCTTTTCCCCCTCCTACGAGCAGTACTTC. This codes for CASSFSPSYEQYF. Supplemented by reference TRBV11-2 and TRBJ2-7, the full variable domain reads EAGVAQSPRYKIIEKRQSVAFWCNPISGHATLYWYQQILGQGPKLLIQFQNNGVVDDSQLPKDRFSAERLKGVDSTLKIQPAKLEDSAVYLCASSFSPSYEQYFGPGTRLTVT.

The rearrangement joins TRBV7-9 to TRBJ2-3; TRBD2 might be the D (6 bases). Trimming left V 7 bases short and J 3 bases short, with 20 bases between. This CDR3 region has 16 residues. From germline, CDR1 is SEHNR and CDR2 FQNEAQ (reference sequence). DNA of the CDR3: TGTGCCAGCACGAACTTGGCGGGATATCAGACAGATACGCAGTATTTT. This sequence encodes CASTNLAGYQTDTQYF.

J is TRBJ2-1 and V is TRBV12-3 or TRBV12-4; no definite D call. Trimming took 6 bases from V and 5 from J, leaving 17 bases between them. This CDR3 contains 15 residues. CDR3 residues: CASRPSVRHDNEQFF. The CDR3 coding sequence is TGTGCCAGCAGACCGAGCGTTAGGCACGACAATGAGCAGTTCTTC.

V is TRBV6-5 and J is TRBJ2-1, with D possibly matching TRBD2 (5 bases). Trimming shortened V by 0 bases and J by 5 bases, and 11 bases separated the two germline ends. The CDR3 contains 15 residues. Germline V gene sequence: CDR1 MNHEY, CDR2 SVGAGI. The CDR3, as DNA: TGTGCCAGCAGTTACTCGATAAGCGGCCACAATGAGCAGTTCTTC. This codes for CASSYSISGHNEQFF.

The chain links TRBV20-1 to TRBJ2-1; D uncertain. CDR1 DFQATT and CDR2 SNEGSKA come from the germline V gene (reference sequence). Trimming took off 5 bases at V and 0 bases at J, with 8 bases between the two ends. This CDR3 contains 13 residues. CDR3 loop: CSASLSSYNEQFF. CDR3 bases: TGCAGTGCTTCACTAAGCTCCTACAATGAGCAGTTCTTC.

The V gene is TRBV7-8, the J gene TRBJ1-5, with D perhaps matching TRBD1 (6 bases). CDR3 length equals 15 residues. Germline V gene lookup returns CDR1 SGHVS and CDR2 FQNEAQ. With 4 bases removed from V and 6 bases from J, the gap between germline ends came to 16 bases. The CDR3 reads CASSSTGFWFQPQHF. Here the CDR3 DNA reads TGTGCCAGCAGCTCAACAGGGTTTTGGTTTCAGCCCCAGCATTTT.

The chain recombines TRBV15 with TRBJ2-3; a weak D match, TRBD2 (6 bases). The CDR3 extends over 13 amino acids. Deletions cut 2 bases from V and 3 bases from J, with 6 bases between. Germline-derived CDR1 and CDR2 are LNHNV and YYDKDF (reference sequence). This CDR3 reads CATSRSGTDTQYF. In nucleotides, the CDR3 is TGTGCCACCAGCAGAAGCGGGACAGATACGCAGTATTTT.

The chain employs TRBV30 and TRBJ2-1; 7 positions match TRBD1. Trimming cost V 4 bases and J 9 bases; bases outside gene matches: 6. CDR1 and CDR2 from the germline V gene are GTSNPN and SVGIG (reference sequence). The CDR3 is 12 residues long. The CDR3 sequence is CAWTTGVSEQFF. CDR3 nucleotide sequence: TGTGCCTGGACTACAGGGGTGAGTGAGCAGTTCTTC.

CDR3 DNA: TGTGCCAGCAGCGTAGTTCCAGGGGCATACAATGAGCAGTTCTTC. Amino acid sequence: CASSVVPGAYNEQFF. This chain connects TRBV9 to TRBJ2-1; D is perhaps TRBD1 (6 bases). Trimming stripped 0 bases from V and 4 bases from J, with 11 bases between. The CDR3 sequence is 15 residues long. Germline V gene sequence: CDR1 SGDLS, CDR2 YYNGEE.

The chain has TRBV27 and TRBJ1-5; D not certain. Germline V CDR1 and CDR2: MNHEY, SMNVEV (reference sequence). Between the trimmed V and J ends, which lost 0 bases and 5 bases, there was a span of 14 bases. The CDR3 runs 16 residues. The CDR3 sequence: CASSLSAESNYQPQHF. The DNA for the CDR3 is TGTGCCAGCAGTTTATCGGCAGAGTCTAATTATCAGCCCCAGCATTTT.